This T cell receptor beta chain was sequenced during a study of blood T cell repertoires in COVID-19. TCRdb's copy holds only in-frame clones and misses some; the assay was immunoSEQ multiplex PCR. The sample has 250,000 to 350,000 clones, around 80% seen once. The sequence was obtained from a woman aged 50 to 60 with acute or convalescent COVID-19. Sample: peripheral blood.

This chain's CDR3 is CASSPRVTGWTEAFF. In DNA form, the CDR3 reads TGTGCCAGCTCACCTAGGGTAACGGGGTGGACTGAAGCTTTCTTT. This chain links TRBV18 with TRBJ1-1; D not certain. The CDR3 runs 15 residues. The germline V gene has CDR1 KGHSH and CDR2 LQKENI. V lost 3 bases to trimming and J lost 5 bases, with 16 bases between them.